This T cell receptor beta chain came from a study of T cells after yellow fever vaccination. The study, taken as a whole, reports: Though it reached lower strength, the secondary response hit its peak faster, day 5 versus 15. The booster saw the reappearance of most primary-vaccination clones (more than 95% CD4, roughly 90% CD8).

This clonotype was detected a few times. Its antigen is not identified. Using its own MiXCR run on the 5' RACE reads, TCRdb lists one record per CDR3 protein. The sample holds 300,000 or so distinct CDR3 sequences; approximately 12% are singletons and the top ten take 0.4% to 0.65%. The CDR3 has 12 amino acids. Germline CDR1 SGHRS, CDR2 YFSETQ. Between the trimmed V and J ends, which lost 5 bases and 9 bases, there was a span of 12 bases. This chain links TRBV5-1 with TRBJ2-1, with D unclear. This receptor was identified in a man aged 30 to 39 who received the YFV17D yellow fever vaccine. The sequences come from CD4+ T cells sorted from PBMCs, collected 45 days after the yellow fever booster vaccination. CDR3 nucleotide sequence: TGCGCCAGCAGTTATGACCAAGGTGAGCAGTTCTTC. This encodes CASSYDQGEQFF.